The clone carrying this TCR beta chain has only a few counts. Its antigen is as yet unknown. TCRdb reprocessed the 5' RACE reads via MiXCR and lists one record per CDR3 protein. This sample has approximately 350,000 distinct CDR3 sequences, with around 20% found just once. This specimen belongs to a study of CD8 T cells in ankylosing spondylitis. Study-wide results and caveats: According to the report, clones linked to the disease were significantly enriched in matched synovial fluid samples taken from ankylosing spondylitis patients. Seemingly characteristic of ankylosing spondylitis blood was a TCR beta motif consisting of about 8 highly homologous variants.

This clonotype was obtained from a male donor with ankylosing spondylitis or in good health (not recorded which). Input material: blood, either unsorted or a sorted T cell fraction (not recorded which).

CDR3 protein: CSVSTQGASDTQYF. The CDR3 DNA reads as TGCAGCGTTTCCACTCAGGGGGCGTCAGATACGCAGTATTTT. The chain employs TRBV29-1 and TRBJ2-3, with 8 positions matching TRBD1. J gave up 4 bases and V 5 bases, and 8 bases lay outside the gene matches. Germline CDR1 is SQVTM and CDR2 is ANQGSEA. CDR3 length equals 14 residues.